This is a list of T cell receptor beta chains from one sample in a study of identical twins. TCRdb passed the 5' RACE reads through MiXCR, listing each CDR3 protein once. Of 700,000 to 950,000 distinct CDR3 sequences listed, roughly an eighth are singletons. The same specimen was also included in a second study, on yellow fever vaccine responses in identical twins.

The specimen was PBMCs. The receptor set was obtained from a woman in her late teens or twenties in good health. The CDR3 runs from the conserved cysteine through the conserved F or W. The order of the fields is CDR3 protein, CDR3 DNA, CDR3 length, J gene, clone size, V gene, D gene. A D gene is named only where the DNA matches it firmly. Size is omitted from some rows. Given values are once, few, many or a class for expanded clones.

CDR3: CASRRGAGEQFF
DNA: TGTGCCAGCAGACGAGGGGCGGGTGAGCAGTTCTTC
length: 12
J: TRBJ2-1
size: few
V: TRBV6-5
D: -

CDR3: CASSQRNGAGDTQYF
DNA: TGTGCCAGCAGCCAAAGGAACGGGGCCGGGGATACGCAGTATTTT
length: 15
J: TRBJ2-3
size: -
V: TRBV4-2
D: -

CDR3: CASSPTTSNTGELFF
DNA: TGTGCCAGCAGCCCTACTACTTCGAACACCGGGGAGCTGTTTTTT
length: 15
J: TRBJ2-2
size: few
V: TRBV7-9
D: -

CDR3: CASSPRTGTKGELFF
DNA: TGTGCCAGCAGCCCCCGGACAGGGACAAAAGGGGAGCTGTTTTTT
length: 15
J: TRBJ2-2
size: many
V: TRBV7-2
D: TRBD1

CDR3: CANERAGELFF
DNA: TGTGCCAACGAGAGAGCCGGGGAGCTGTTTTTT
length: 11
J: TRBJ2-2
size: few
V: TRBV12-3/TRBV12-4
D: -

CDR3: CASSSLMTSGRTGGKETQYF
DNA: TGTGCCAGCAGCTCCTTGATGACTAGCGGGAGGACGGGTGGAAAAGAGACCCAGTACTTC
length: 20
J: TRBJ2-5
size: -
V: TRBV2
D: TRBD2

CDR3: CASSATDFNTEAFF
DNA: TGTGCCAGCAGCGCGACAGATTTCAACACTGAAGCTTTCTTT
length: 14
J: TRBJ1-1
size: many
V: TRBV12-3/TRBV12-4
D: -

CDR3: CASSRTSGGQETQYF
DNA: TGTGCCAGCAGCCGGACTAGCGGGGGCCAAGAGACCCAGTACTTC
length: 15
J: TRBJ2-5
size: many
V: TRBV11-2
D: TRBD2

CDR3: CASSFPGTGAPQPQHF
DNA: TGTGCCAGCAGCTTCCCCGGGACAGGGGCACCTCAGCCCCAGCATTTT
length: 16
J: TRBJ1-5
size: many
V: TRBV7-8
D: TRBD1

CDR3: CASTRNRIAAYNEQFF
DNA: TGTGCCAGTACCAGAAACCGCATAGCGGCATACAATGAGCAGTTCTTC
length: 16
J: TRBJ2-1
size: once
V: TRBV19
D: -

CDR3: CASSQEFGLGTGELFF
DNA: TGTGCCAGCAGCCAAGAGTTCGGGTTGGGCACCGGGGAGCTGTTTTTT
length: 16
J: TRBJ2-2
size: -
V: TRBV3-1
D: -

CDR3: CSARDSGRASTQYF
DNA: TGCAGTGCTAGAGATAGCGGGAGGGCGAGTACGCAGTATTTT
length: 14
J: TRBJ2-3
size: few
V: TRBV20-1
D: TRBD2

CDR3: CSASGGPYEQYF
DNA: TGCAGTGCTAGCGGGGGTCCCTACGAGCAGTACTTC
length: 12
J: TRBJ2-7
size: -
V: TRBV20-1
D: -

CDR3: CATSRDRGGYNEQFF
DNA: TGTGCCACCAGCAGAGATCGGGGGGGGTACAATGAGCAGTTCTTC
length: 15
J: TRBJ2-1
size: few
V: TRBV15
D: TRBD2

CDR3: CASSQGTSAVNNEQFF
DNA: TGCGCCAGCAGCCAAGGAACTAGCGCGGTTAACAATGAGCAGTTCTTC
length: 16
J: TRBJ2-1
size: many
V: TRBV4-1
D: TRBD2

CDR3: CASNPLAGVGNEQFF
DNA: TGTGCCAGCAACCCCTTAGCGGGAGTAGGCAATGAGCAGTTCTTC
length: 15
J: TRBJ2-1
size: -
V: TRBV11-3
D: TRBD2

CDR3: CASSSSAGPNEQFF
DNA: TGCGCCAGCAGCTCCTCGGCGGGACCCAATGAGCAGTTCTTC
length: 14
J: TRBJ2-1
size: few
V: TRBV5-1
D: -

CDR3: CASSSTGTHGYTF
DNA: TGTGCCAGCAGCTCGACCGGGACCCATGGCTACACCTTC
length: 13
J: TRBJ1-2
size: -
V: TRBV5-5
D: -

CDR3: CASSSERGGETQYF
DNA: TGTGCCAGCAGCTCGGAGCGGGGGGGAGAGACCCAGTACTTC
length: 14
J: TRBJ2-5
size: few
V: TRBV7-8
D: TRBD2

CDR3: CAISYTPGLAGGPIEQYF
DNA: TGTGCCATCAGCTATACTCCGGGACTAGCGGGAGGGCCGATCGAGCAGTACTTC
length: 18
J: TRBJ2-7
size: many
V: TRBV10-3
D: TRBD2

CDR3: CASSFRDRGFHEQYF
DNA: TGTGCCAGCAGTTTCCGGGACAGGGGATTCCACGAGCAGTACTTC
length: 15
J: TRBJ2-7
size: few
V: TRBV6-5
D: TRBD1

CDR3: CASRNRGLGGSPLHF
DNA: TGTGCCAGCAGAAACAGGGGGCTTGGTGGGTCACCCCTCCACTTT
length: 15
J: TRBJ1-6
size: few
V: TRBV6-1
D: TRBD1

CDR3: CASSYSIGGPYNEQFF
DNA: TGTGCCAGCAGTTACTCGATAGGGGGACCCTACAATGAGCAGTTCTTC
length: 16
J: TRBJ2-1
size: few
V: TRBV6-5
D: -

CDR3: CSARPGQWITDTQYF
DNA: TGCAGCGCCCGCCCGGGACAATGGATCACAGATACGCAGTATTTT
length: 15
J: TRBJ2-3
size: -
V: TRBV29-1
D: -

CDR3: CASSRVDEAFF
DNA: TGTGCCAGCAGCCGCGTGGATGAAGCTTTCTTT
length: 11
J: TRBJ1-1
size: many
V: TRBV5-8
D: -

CDR3: CSAPGQGWNEQFF
DNA: TGCAGTGCACCGGGACAGGGGTGGAATGAGCAGTTCTTC
length: 13
J: TRBJ2-1
size: -
V: TRBV20-1
D: TRBD1

CDR3: CSARSPGTSGGGTQYF
DNA: TGCAGTGCTAGGTCCCCTGGGACTAGCGGGGGGGGGACCCAGTACTTC
length: 16
J: TRBJ2-5
size: few
V: TRBV20-1
D: TRBD2